The present T cell receptor (beta chain) was sequenced within a study of blood T cell repertoires in COVID-19. Study summary: The study drew acute and convalescent COVID-19 samples from the United States, Italy and Spain. In each case, the material was cDNA or gDNA derived from T cells, B-cell-depleted T cells, or PBMCs.

Clones were sequenced by immunoSEQ multiplex PCR, and TCRdb holds only the in-frame ones, with some missing. The sample records roughly 230,000 clones, approximately 80% being singletons. The clonotype comes from a woman aged 45-65 years with acute or convalescent COVID-19. The source material was peripheral blood.

In DNA form, the CDR3 reads TGTGCCAGCTCACGAAGTAGCGGGGGGGCTTCCCTGAACACCGGGGAGCTGTTTTTT. Protein product: CASSRSSGGASLNTGELFF. The V call is TRBV18, the J call TRBJ2-2, with 11 nucleotides matching TRBD2. The V gene end was trimmed by 4 bases and the J gene end by 1 base; junction bases not matched to a gene: 11. Germline V gene sequence: CDR1 KGHSH, CDR2 LQKENI. This CDR3 is built from 19 residues.